The 29 T cell receptor beta chains reported below all come from one sample, sequenced in a study of cytomegalovirus exposure and HLA in healthy donors. PCR used 60 Vbeta primers and 13 Jbeta primers. Profiling relied on immunoSEQ multiplex PCR, and the TCRdb table lists in-frame clones only, not all of them. The table shows about 120,000 clones, with 75% to 85% occurring only once. Sequenced sample: PBMCs. The receptors come from a woman aged 50 to 60 in good health and CMV-seropositive.

The chain uses TRBV6-1 and TRBJ1-2; D is ambiguous. Trimming left V 6 bases short and J 1 base short, with 9 bases between. The CDR3 length is 13 residues. Germline CDR1 reads MNHNS; CDR2 reads SASEGT. The CDR3 is CASSPTVNYGYTF. DNA for the CDR3: TGTGCCAGCAGCCCGACTGTTAACTATGGCTACACCTTC.

This CDR3 is CASSLGQVSLYGYTF. CDR3 nucleotides: TGTGCCAGCAGCTTGGGACAGGTCTCGCTATATGGCTACACCTTC. The chain recombines TRBV5-6 with TRBJ1-2; a possible D gene is TRBD1 (6 bases). Germline CDR1 reads SGHDT; CDR2 reads YYEEEE. This CDR3 region has 15 residues. V lost 0 bases to trimming and J lost 5 bases, with 14 bases between them.

The chain combines TRBV12-5 with TRBJ1-1; D is perhaps TRBD1 (6 bases). This CDR3 has 16 residues. The V and J ends lost 3 bases and 5 bases respectively, with 19 bases between them. The germline gives CDR1 LGHNT, CDR2 FRNRAP. CDR3 sequence (DNA): TGTGCTAGTGGTTTTGATAGAGCAGGGGTCGGGACTGAAGCTTTCTTT. Translation gives CASGFDRAGVGTEAFF.

The CDR3 DNA reads as TGTGCCAGTCTACCACTCAGACTAGCGGAGGGAACGCTACAAGATACGCAGTATTTT. It encodes CASLPLRLAEGTLQDTQYF. J is TRBJ2-3 and V is TRBV18, with 9 positions matching TRBD2. Germline V gene data show CDR1 as KGHSH and CDR2 as LQKENI. J lost 5 bases, V lost 9 bases, and 24 bases had no gene match. This CDR3 spans 19 amino acids. Full variable domain (rest looked up from reference TRBV18 and TRBJ2-3): NAGVMQNPRHLVRRRGQEARLRCSPMKGHSHVYWYRQLPEEGLKFMVYLQKENIIDESGMPKERFSAEFPKEGPSILRIQQVVRGDSAAYFCASLPLRLAEGTLQDTQYFGPGTRLTVL.

The chain employs TRBV10-3 and TRBJ1-4, with D perhaps TRBD1 (5 bases). V gave up 6 bases and J gave up 8 bases, with 10 bases separating them. This CDR3 contains 12 residues. Germline CDR1 ENHRY, CDR2 SYGVKD. DNA of the CDR3: TGTGCCATCAGGGGACTGGGGGAAAAACTGTTTTTT. It is translated as CAIRGLGEKLFF.

The chain recombines TRBV7-9 with TRBJ1-6; 8 positions agree with TRBD1. The V gene's germline CDR1 is SEHNR and CDR2 FQNEAQ (reference sequence). Trimming cost V 1 base and J 10 bases; bases outside gene matches: 6. CDR3 length equals 15 residues. CDR3 amino acids: CASSLGQGAISPLHF. CDR3 sequence (DNA): TGTGCCAGCAGCTTAGGGCAGGGGGCTATATCACCCCTCCACTTT.

The genes are TRBV5-1 and TRBJ2-7, with D possibly TRBD2 on 5 matching bases. CDR1 and CDR2 (germline): SGHRS, YFSETQ. The V and J ends lost 1 base and 6 bases respectively, with 11 bases between them. There are 13 residues in the CDR3. The DNA of the CDR3 is TGCGCCAGCAGCTTGTCTCTAGCTGGCGAGCAGTACTTC. It yields the protein CASSLSLAGEQYF.

The chain carries TRBV5-6 and TRBJ1-2; 9 bases are shared with TRBD1. Germline-derived CDR1 and CDR2 are SGHDT and YYEEEE. The junction had 3 bases not matched to a gene; V was cut back by 2 bases and J by 4 bases. This CDR3 comprises 14 residues. The CDR3 DNA sequence: TGTGCCAGCAGCTTTGGACAGGGGATCTATGGCTACACCTTC. Translated: CASSFGQGIYGYTF.

In DNA, the CDR3 is TGTGCCAGCAGCAAAGGCGCCGGGACAGGGTTCACCCAGTGGCAGTACTTC. Translated: CASSKGAGTGFTQWQYF. The V gene is TRBV21-1, the J gene TRBJ2-7; the DNA was not used to check the table's D call, TRBD1. TRBV21-1 is marked as a pseudogene. This CDR3 region has 17 residues.

J is TRBJ2-2 and V is TRBV6-1, with 8 bases aligning to TRBD1. Germline V gives CDR1 MNHNS, CDR2 SASEGT. This CDR3 comprises 14 residues. Germline trimming cut 2 bases from V and 5 bases from J; bases unmatched to any gene: 1. CDR3 nucleotides: TGTGCCAGCAGTGAAACAGGGGGAACCGGGGAGCTGTTTTTT. Translating it yields CASSETGGTGELFF.

The chain joins TRBV2 to TRBJ1-5, with D hard to call. This CDR3 spans 14 amino acids. Germline values: CDR1 SNHLY, CDR2 FYNNEI. V lost 3 bases to trimming and J lost 7 bases, with 13 bases between them. The CDR3 DNA is TGTGCCAGCAGTGATAGCCGGGGATGGCAGCCCCAGCATTTT. As protein: CASSDSRGWQPQHF.

A note on this clone: The junction departs from germline at one end; a sequencing error may be responsible. This rearrangement joins TRBV5-1 to TRBJ2-3, with D unclear. The CDR3 runs 13 residues. Germline CDR1 SGHRS, CDR2 YFSETQ. DNA for the CDR3: TGCGCCAGCAGCGTCGAACGCACACATACGCAGTATTTT. Encoded protein: CASSVERTHTQYF.

V gene TRBV9 combines with J gene TRBJ1-1; D perhaps matches TRBD1 (5 bases). Trimming pared 8 bases from V and 2 bases from J, leaving 10 bases between. This CDR3 spans 12 amino acids. CDR1 and CDR2 from the germline V gene are SGDLS and YYNGEE. The CDR3 nucleotides read TGTGCCAGTGGCAGGGTAAACACTGAAGCTTTCTTT. Residues: CASGRVNTEAFF.

V gene TRBV19 combines with J gene TRBJ2-2; 10 nucleotides agree with TRBD1. The CDR3 length is 15 residues. V was pared by 6 bases and J by 6 bases, with 7 bases of the junction left unmatched. Germline CDR1 reads LNHDA; CDR2 reads SQIVND (reference sequence). The CDR3 loop reads CASSGTGATPGELFF. CDR3 nucleotide sequence: TGTGCCAGTAGCGGGACAGGGGCTACCCCCGGGGAGCTGTTTTTT.

The chain links TRBV19 to TRBJ1-1; 8 bases map to TRBD1. In germline, CDR1 is LNHDA, CDR2 SQIVND (reference sequence). This CDR3 is 17 amino acids long. The J segment lost 0 bases and the V segment lost 7 bases, leaving 13 bases of the junction unmatched. Here the CDR3 reads CASTMYGTGGLNTEAFF. The CDR3 region has the DNA TGTGCCAGTACCATGTATGGTACAGGGGGTTTGAACACTGAAGCTTTCTTT.

The V gene is TRBV30, the J gene TRBJ2-5, with a tentative D call TRBD1 (6 bases). Trimming removed 0 bases at V and 3 bases at J, with 14 bases between. Germline CDR1 GTSNPN, CDR2 SVGIG (reference sequence). The CDR3 has 15 amino acids. The CDR3 loop reads CAWSVGSGQKETQYF. The CDR3 region has the DNA TGTGCCTGGAGTGTAGGTAGTGGACAGAAAGAGACCCAGTACTTC.

The CDR3 nucleotides read TGTGCCAGCAGCGAGACAGGGTACGGCTACACCTTC. Translating gives CASSETGYGYTF. V usage is TRBV7-2 and J usage is TRBJ1-2, with 7 positions matching TRBD1. Trimming at V came to 5 bases and at J to 8 bases, leaving 5 bases not matched to a gene. Germline V lookup: CDR1 SGHTA, CDR2 FQGNSA. CDR3 length: 12 amino acids.

The chain has TRBV2 and TRBJ2-5, with D perhaps matching TRBD2 (5 bases). The CDR3 is made up of 15 amino acids. With 8 bases removed from V and 5 bases from J, the gap between germline ends came to 21 bases. In germline, CDR1 is SNHLY, CDR2 FYNNEI. CDR3 loop: CASRQQSIRGETQYF. CDR3 nucleotide sequence: TGTGCCAGCCGCCAACAATCTATCAGAGGGGAGACCCAGTACTTC.

The chain couples TRBV5-8 to TRBJ2-3; 7 nucleotides align to TRBD2. The CDR3 covers 15 residues. Germline CDR1 SGHTS, CDR2 YDEGEE. Trimming removed 4 bases from V and 1 base from J; junction bases left unmatched: 6. CDR3 bases: TGTGCCAGCAGCCTACTTAGCGGGCGCACAGATACGCAGTATTTT. It translates to CASSLLSGRTDTQYF.

This chain links TRBV5-4 with TRBJ1-1; D not resolved. The CDR3 is 14 amino acids. Trimming took off 5 bases at V and 6 bases at J, with 17 bases between the two ends. Germline CDR1 SGHNT, CDR2 YYREEE (reference sequence). CDR3 protein: CASRIAIENPEAFF. The CDR3 DNA sequence: TGTGCCAGCAGAATTGCTATAGAAAACCCTGAAGCTTTCTTT.

CDR3 loop: CASSFLNRGAGNTEAFF. CDR3 in DNA: TGTGCCAGCAGTTTCCTGAACAGGGGTGCGGGGAACACTGAAGCTTTCTTT. The chain has TRBV27 and TRBJ1-1; 7 nucleotides align to TRBD1. CDR1 is MNHEY and CDR2 is SMNVEV in the germline V gene (reference sequence). V shed 3 bases and J 1 base; nucleotides not matched to a gene: 11. The CDR3 spans 17 residues.

The chain employs TRBV6-6 and TRBJ2-2, with 10 bases identical to TRBD2. The CDR3 is 16 residues long. The germline CDR1 and CDR2 sequences are MNHNY and SVGAGI (reference sequence). V shed 6 bases, J shed 5 bases, and the junction held 9 bases outside the gene matches. CDR3 protein: CASSGSGGAGTGELFF. In DNA form, the CDR3 reads TGTGCCAGCAGCGGAAGCGGGGGGGCGGGTACCGGGGAGCTGTTTTTT.

The V gene is TRBV29-1, the J gene TRBJ2-1; 14 positions match TRBD2. Germline V gives CDR1 SQVTM, CDR2 ANQGSEA. V was pared by 6 bases and J by 14 bases, with 9 bases of the junction left unmatched. CDR3 size: 13 residues. CDR3 DNA sequence: TGCAGCGTCACCTGGGGACTAGCGGGAGATAAGTTCTTC. Its translation: CSVTWGLAGDKFF.

V usage is TRBV4-1 and J usage is TRBJ2-4; 8 nucleotides line up with TRBD1. The germline V gene encodes CDR1 MGHRA and CDR2 YSYEKL. The CDR3 runs to 17 residues. Trimming at V came to 4 bases and at J to 7 bases, leaving 15 bases not matched to a gene. The CDR3 spells CASSPRDRQGHENIQYF. CDR3 bases: TGCGCCAGCAGCCCCCGGGACAGGCAGGGCCACGAGAACATTCAGTACTTC.

The V call is TRBV6-1, the J call TRBJ1-2; possibly TRBD1 for D (6 bases). The CDR3 sequence is 15 residues long. Germline V lookup: CDR1 MNHNS, CDR2 SASEGT. V was pared by 4 bases and J by 0 bases, with 12 bases between. In nucleotides, the CDR3 is TGTGCCAGCAGTGTCCAGGGGAGGGCTAACTATGGCTACACCTTC. It yields the protein CASSVQGRANYGYTF.

The chain combines TRBV10-3 with TRBJ2-2; 12 nucleotides agree with TRBD2. The germline V gene has CDR1 ENHRY and CDR2 SYGVKD. J lost 0 bases, V lost 9 bases, and 2 bases had no gene match. CDR3 length: 15 amino acids. This CDR3 reads CAIRLAGANTGELFF. The CDR3 DNA is TGTGCCATTCGACTAGCGGGGGCGAACACCGGGGAGCTGTTTTTT.

The chain combines TRBV19 with TRBJ1-1; possibly TRBD1 for D (6 bases). Germline V gives CDR1 LNHDA, CDR2 SQIVND (reference sequence). The CDR3 is 14 residues long. The ends were cut back, 3 bases at V and 1 base at J, with 9 bases in the middle. CDR3 region: CASSMTGRNTEAFF. CDR3 coding DNA: TGTGCCAGTAGTATGACAGGCAGGAACACTGAAGCTTTCTTT.

This chain links TRBV5-3 with TRBJ1-3; TRBD1 matches at 8 bases. TRBV5-3 is marked as an open reading frame, function uncertain. The V gene end was trimmed by 5 bases and the J gene end by 2 bases; junction bases not matched to a gene: 6. The CDR3 totals 15 residues. This CDR3 reads CARSFDRGAGNTIYF. DNA of the CDR3: TGTGCCAGAAGTTTTGACAGGGGCGCTGGAAACACCATATATTTT.

The chain links TRBV19 to TRBJ2-1; TRBD1 is a possible D gene (6 bases). Looked up from germline, CDR1 is LNHDA and CDR2 is SQIVND (reference sequence). The CDR3 is made up of 12 amino acids. Trimming pared 10 bases from V and 6 bases from J, leaving 13 bases between. The CDR3, as DNA: TGTGCCACTACAACAGGGAGCAATGAGCAGTTCTTC. It is translated as CATTTGSNEQFF. Full variable domain (missing parts from reference TRBV19 and TRBJ2-1): DGGITQSPKYLFRKEGQNVTLSCEQNLNHDAMYWYRQDPGQGLRLIYYSQIVNDFQKGDIAEGYSVSREKKESFPLTVTSAQKNPTAFYLCATTTGSNEQFFGPGTRLTVL.